These T cell receptor beta chains were read from a single sample in a study of T cells of healthy individuals. TCRdb reanalysed the 5' RACE reads using MiXCR and keeps one entry per CDR3 protein. The data show some 39,000 distinct CDR3 sequences, approximately 5% seen once. These receptors were taken from a human donor in good health. CDR3s include the opening cysteine and the closing phenylalanine or tryptophan. D genes are given only for firm matches. Some rows mark clone size as missing; the rest say once, few, many or name a class of expanded clone.

V,D,J,size,DNA,CDR3
TRBV24-1,TRBD1,TRBJ2-3,many,TGTGCCACCAGTGGTCAGGGGGCACAACGAGATACGCAGTATTTT,CATSGQGAQRDTQYF
TRBV20-1,-,TRBJ1-6,-,TGCAGTGCTAGGCGGCCCTCCTATAATTCACCCCTCCACTTT,CSARRPSYNSPLHF
TRBV11-3,-,TRBJ2-5,few,TGTGCCAGCAGCTTAGGGGCGGGGGCCTACCAAGAGACCCAGTACTTC,CASSLGAGAYQETQYF
TRBV10-3,-,TRBJ2-7,many,TGTGCCATCAGCCTGACGGAGTACTCCTACGAGCAGTACTTC,CAISLTEYSYEQYF
TRBV12-3/TRBV12-4,TRBD1,TRBJ1-5,few,TGTGCCAGCAATTCGGCCTCCGGCGGACAGGGGGCGGGTCAGCCCCAGCATTTT,CASNSASGGQGAGQPQHF
TRBV29-1,-,TRBJ1-2,many,TGCAGCGTGTTATTCCAGAGGGGGACCTATGGCTACACCTTC,CSVLFQRGTYGYTF
TRBV6-1,TRBD2,TRBJ2-6,many,TGTGCCACCAGCAGGACCCCTAGCGGGAGAAACTCTCTGGGGACCAACGTCCTGACTTTC,CATSRTPSGRNSLGTNVLTF
TRBV20-1,-,TRBJ2-7,many,TGCAGTGCTCCAGTAGCGGCCGAATTATACGAGCAGTACTTC,CSAPVAAELYEQYF
TRBV6-5,-,TRBJ2-7,many,TGTGCCAGCAGTTTGACAGGCCGAGGATTTTACGAGCAGTACTTC,CASSLTGRGFYEQYF
TRBV19,-,TRBJ2-7,-,TGTGCCAGTAGTCCAACCCCGACGGTTGGCGAGCAGTACTTC,CASSPTPTVGEQYF
TRBV27,TRBD2,TRBJ2-1,many,TGTGCCAGCAGTTTCGCGGCGGGAGGGCCAAATGAGCAGTTCTTC,CASSFAAGGPNEQFF
TRBV7-2,TRBD1,TRBJ1-2,many,TGTGCCAGCAGCTTAGGACAGGGGGTCACTGGCTACACCTTC,CASSLGQGVTGYTF
TRBV11-3,TRBD2,TRBJ2-1,many,TGTGCCAGCACCCTAAGCGGGAGTTCCTACAATGAGCAGTTCTTC,CASTLSGSSYNEQFF
TRBV5-6,TRBD2,TRBJ2-1,-,TGTGCCAGCAGCCATGGGACTAGCGGAGACAATGAGCAGTTCTTC,CASSHGTSGDNEQFF
TRBV30,-,TRBJ1-6,-,TGTGCCGGATGCCCCATCCGCTCCGAACTTAATTCACCCCTCCACTTT,CAGCPIRSELNSPLHF
TRBV5-1,TRBD2,TRBJ2-2,many,TGCGCCAGCAGCCGAACGACTAGCGGGGGAACCAACACCGGGGAGCTGTTTTTT,CASSRTTSGGTNTGELFF
TRBV19,-,TRBJ2-3,-,TGTGCCAGTAAGGGCCCCGGAGATACGCAGTATTTT,CASKGPGDTQYF
TRBV20-1,-,TRBJ2-7,many,TGCAGTGCTAGAGGGCACGGTGTCTCCTACGAGCAGTACTTC,CSARGHGVSYEQYF